This entry lists 22 T cell receptor beta chains sequenced from one sample in a study of T cell changes during pregnancy in multiple sclerosis. TCRdb keeps only in-frame clones here, not all; method: immunoSEQ multiplex PCR. The sample includes fewer than 85,000 clones, approximately 94% seen only once; the top ten take 2.5%. Here the sequenced sample was peripheral blood, taken in the third trimester of pregnancy. Receptors were obtained from a female donor with multiple sclerosis, enrolled in a pregnancy study.

The rearrangement joins TRBV5-6 to TRBJ2-1, with 8 bases aligning to TRBD2. The length of the CDR3 is 16 residues. CDR1 and CDR2 (germline): SGHDT, YYEEEE. After removal of 0 bases from V and 1 base from J, the junction contained 3 bases not matched to a gene. The CDR3 DNA is TGTGCCAGCAGCTTGGCAAAGCGGGGGTCCTACAATGAGCAGTTCTTC. This translates into CASSLAKRGSYNEQFF.

The chain is built from TRBV7-9 and TRBJ2-7; D gene ambiguous. Trimming stripped 8 bases from V and 9 bases from J, with 20 bases between. Looked up from germline, CDR1 is SEHNR and CDR2 is FQNEAQ (reference sequence). The CDR3 has 13 amino acids. The DNA of the CDR3 is TGTGCCAGCTCCGACACCCGGTTGAAGTGGCAGTACTTC. Its protein product is CASSDTRLKWQYF.

This clone is a singleton in its sample. J is TRBJ2-2 and V is TRBV9, with a weak D call TRBD1 (6 bases). The germline V and J ends were trimmed by 3 bases and 0 bases, with 12 bases remaining between them. The CDR3 is made up of 16 amino acids. Germline V CDR1 and CDR2: SGDLS, YYNGEE. The chain's CDR3 is CASSARTDSNTGELFF. The DNA for the CDR3 is TGTGCCAGCAGCGCCCGGACAGATTCGAACACCGGGGAGCTGTTTTTT.

The chain carries TRBV5-1 and TRBJ2-7; TRBD1 is a possible D gene (7 bases). V was cut by 2 bases and J by 0 bases, with 12 bases left in between. This CDR3 spans 15 amino acids. CDR1 and CDR2 (germline): SGHRS, YFSETQ. The CDR3 DNA follows: TGCGCCAGCAGCTTCCAGGGGGGATTCTCCTACGAGCAGTACTTC. Its translation is CASSFQGGFSYEQYF. The entire variable domain, with the rest obtained from reference TRBV5-1 and TRBJ2-7, is as follows: KAGVTQTPRYLIKTRGQQVTLSCSPISGHRSVSWYQQTPGQGLQFLFEYFSETQRNKGNFPGRFSGRQFSNSRSEMNVSTLELGDSALYLCASSFQGGFSYEQYFGPGTRLTVT.

The CDR3 DNA reads as TGTGCCAGTAGTACCCGGACAGGGGGCGCCGCCGGGGAGCTGTTTTTT. Its translation is CASSTRTGGAAGELFF. The chain employs TRBV19 and TRBJ2-2, with 11 positions matching TRBD1. From germline, CDR1 is LNHDA and CDR2 SQIVND (reference sequence). Trimming cost V 4 bases and J 6 bases; bases outside gene matches: 7. The CDR3 totals 16 residues.

The V call is TRBV4-1, the J call TRBJ1-1; maybe TRBD1 (5 bases). CDR1 is MGHRA and CDR2 is YSYEKL in the germline V gene. The CDR3 has 16 residues. Trimming removed 0 bases at V and 3 bases at J, with 14 bases between. The CDR3 here is CASSQDAPGWYTEAFF. The CDR3 DNA sequence: TGCGCCAGCAGCCAAGATGCGCCAGGGTGGTACACTGAAGCTTTCTTT.

This chain joins TRBV6-1 and TRBJ2-1, with 8 bases that match TRBD2. CDR3 length: 15 amino acids. With V trimmed by 3 bases and J by 4 bases, 5 bases remained unmatched. Germline loops: CDR1 MNHNS, CDR2 SASEGT. The CDR3 coding sequence is TGTGCCAGCAGTGAGTTGTCTAGCGGGTACAATGAGCAGTTCTTC. This sequence encodes CASSELSSGYNEQFF.

This rearrangement joins TRBV10-3 to TRBJ2-2, with 9 nucleotides matching TRBD1. The CDR3 is made up of 16 amino acids. The V and J ends lost 0 bases and 5 bases, in that order; junction bases with no gene match: 4. Looked up from germline, CDR1 is ENHRY and CDR2 is SYGVKD. CDR3 amino acids: CAISESQGAGTGELFF. The DNA of the CDR3 is TGTGCCATCAGTGAGTCACAGGGGGCAGGGACCGGGGAGCTGTTTTTT.

This chain links TRBV7-3 with TRBJ1-2, with 12 bases that match TRBD1. The CDR3 covers 16 residues. Per germline, CDR1 SGHTA and CDR2 FQGTGA. The V gene end was trimmed by 0 bases and the J gene end by 7 bases; junction bases not matched to a gene: 6. CDR3 loop: CASSLTGGQGAIGYTF. CDR3 coding DNA: TGTGCCAGCAGCTTAACAGGGGGACAGGGGGCGATTGGCTACACCTTC.

The V gene is TRBV9, the J gene TRBJ2-5, with no clear D. In germline, CDR1 is SGDLS, CDR2 YYNGEE. This CDR3 has 14 amino acids. Trimming removed 0 bases from V and 4 bases from J, with 10 bases in between. CDR3 region: CASSVAGSAETQYF. The CDR3 region has the DNA TGTGCCAGCAGCGTAGCGGGTAGTGCAGAGACCCAGTACTTC.

The V call is TRBV7-9, the J call TRBJ1-2; 7 bases fit TRBD1. V dropped 5 bases and J dropped 0; count of bases not matched to a gene: 3. The CDR3 has 14 residues. CDR1 is SEHNR, CDR2 FQNEAQ, per germline (reference sequence). CDR3 nucleotide sequence: TGTGCCAGCAGCCCGACAGGGACTAACTATGGCTACACCTTC. Translation: CASSPTGTNYGYTF. The full variable domain, its missing parts supplied by reference TRBV7-9 and TRBJ1-2, is DTGVSQNPRHKITKRGQNVTFRCDPISEHNRLYWYRQTLGQGPEFLTYFQNEAQLEKSRLLSDRFSAERPKGSFSTLEIQRTEQGDSAMYLCASSPTGTNYGYTFGSGTRLTVV.

The chain carries TRBV5-1 and TRBJ2-5; the D gene is possibly TRBD2 (5 bases). The V gene's germline CDR1 is SGHRS and CDR2 YFSETQ. V was clipped by 0 bases and J by 5 bases, with 14 bases between them. The CDR3 loop spans 15 amino acids. The CDR3: CASSLAVVGEETQYF. The CDR3 nucleotides are TGCGCCAGCAGCTTGGCCGTGGTGGGAGAGGAGACCCAGTACTTC.

The rearrangement uses TRBV9 and TRBJ1-1; 7 nucleotides match TRBD1. J lost 5 bases, V lost 4 bases, and 11 bases had no gene match. The CDR3 covers 15 residues. Germline CDR1 SGDLS, CDR2 YYNGEE. Written as DNA, the CDR3 is TGTGCCAGCAGCCCTGTACAGGGGTGGGCTACTGAAGCTTTCTTT. This encodes CASSPVQGWATEAFF.

The V call is TRBV5-1, the J call TRBJ2-7, with D tentatively TRBD1 (5 bases). CDR1 SGHRS and CDR2 YFSETQ come from the germline V gene. This CDR3 has 16 amino acids. V dropped 0 bases and J dropped 0 bases, with 13 bases sitting between them. For the CDR3, the DNA is TGCGCCAGCAGCTTGGCCCCAGGGCTCAGCTCCTACGAGCAGTACTTC. It translates to CASSLAPGLSSYEQYF.

The gene calls are TRBV7-6 and TRBJ2-2, with TRBD2 matching over 9 bases. This CDR3 contains 16 residues. The V gene end was trimmed by 5 bases and the J gene end by 6 bases; junction bases not matched to a gene: 10. Germline lookup yields CDR1 SGHVS and CDR2 FNYEAQ. CDR3 region: CASSQGGGASAGELFF. The CDR3 bases are TGTGCCAGCAGCCAGGGCGGGGGGGCCTCGGCCGGGGAGCTGTTTTTT.

V and J are TRBV10-3 and TRBJ2-1; 8 nucleotides align to TRBD1. V shed 8 bases and J 0 bases; nucleotides not matched to a gene: 3. Germline CDR1 reads ENHRY; CDR2 reads SYGVKD. This CDR3 region has 14 residues. The CDR3 loop is CAIGQGISYNEQFF. The CDR3 DNA reads as TGTGCCATCGGACAGGGAATCTCCTACAATGAGCAGTTCTTC.

This chain joins TRBV5-1 and TRBJ1-1; the D is unclear. CDR1 and CDR2 from the germline V gene are SGHRS and YFSETQ. Trimming took 0 bases from V and 1 from J, leaving 13 bases between them. CDR3 size: 16 residues. The CDR3 loop reads CASSLGDSQGNTEAFF. CDR3 coding DNA: TGCGCCAGCAGCTTGGGTGACTCACAAGGGAACACTGAAGCTTTCTTT.

This chain connects TRBV2 to TRBJ2-7; unclear D gene. Trimming cost V 6 bases and J 3 bases, with 9 bases left between them. Germline V CDR1 and CDR2: SNHLY, FYNNEI. This CDR3 has 12 residues. DNA for the CDR3: TGTGCCAGCAGCGTTTCAGACTACGAGCAGTACTTC. Amino acid sequence: CASSVSDYEQYF. Using reference TRBV2 and TRBJ2-7 for the parts outside the CDR3, the full variable domain is EPEVTQTPSHQVTQMGQEVILRCVPISNHLYFYWYRQILGQKVEFLVSFYNNEISEKSEIFDDQFSVERPDGSNFTLKIRSTKLEDSAMYFCASSVSDYEQYFGPGTRLTVT.

The chain uses TRBV6-1 and TRBJ2-1; D is possibly TRBD1 (6 bases). Trimming removed 4 bases at V and 3 bases at J, with 13 bases between. From germline, CDR1 is MNHNS and CDR2 SASEGT. The CDR3 is made up of 15 amino acids. Here the CDR3 reads CASSGSGGGYNEQFF. In nucleotides, the CDR3 is TGTGCCAGCAGTGGAAGTGGGGGCGGCTACAATGAGCAGTTCTTC.

The genes are TRBV11-2 and TRBJ1-1, with D unresolved. V shed 3 bases and J shed 4 bases, with 9 bases lying between them. The CDR3 has 13 amino acids. The germline gives CDR1 SGHAT, CDR2 FQNNGV. The CDR3 bases are TGTGCCAGCAGCTTTGTGGGAGGCACTGAAGCTTTCTTT. It translates to CASSFVGGTEAFF.

In DNA form, the CDR3 reads TGTGCCAGCAGCTTACCGGGGGGGACAGATACGCAGTATTTT. This gives the protein CASSLPGGTDTQYF. V and J are TRBV13 and TRBJ2-3, with TRBD2 matching 8 bases. The CDR3 has 14 amino acids. The V gene end was trimmed by 2 bases and the J gene end by 3 bases; junction bases not matched to a gene: 1. Germline V gene sequence: CDR1 PRHDT, CDR2 FYEKMQ (reference sequence).

This chain uses TRBV13 with TRBJ1-6, with 9 bases that match TRBD1. This CDR3 is 18 amino acids long. The junction had 11 bases not matched to a gene; V was cut back by 5 bases and J by 3 bases. CDR1 and CDR2 (germline): PRHDT, FYEKMQ (reference sequence). CDR3 protein: CASSQQGAQEGYNSPLHF. In nucleotides, the CDR3 is TGTGCCAGCAGCCAACAGGGGGCGCAGGAAGGCTATAATTCACCCCTCCACTTT.